The rows below give T cell receptor beta chains drawn from one sample of a study of shared clonotypes between healthy human individuals. The protocol was immunoSEQ multiplex PCR, while the TCRdb copy is restricted to in-frame clones and leaves out a portion. The sample has roughly 510,000 clones, about 79% seen once. The source material was PBMCs. The receptors come from a middle-aged woman in good health. Some clones in this sample may be carry-over from other donors' samples. The conserved cysteine and the conserved F or W are not part of the CDR3 here.

j_gene	v_gene	CDR3aa
TRBJ2-1	TRBV7-3	ASSLTSGLYNEQF
TRBJ1-1	TRBV28	ASRRRPPRSEAF
TRBJ2-5	TRBV7-3	ASSLRGQGFLETQY
TRBJ1-2	TRBV5-4	ASSQPTGDYGYT
TRBJ2-7	TRBV29-1	SVEEGDRAYEQY
TRBJ2-7	TRBV7-6	ASSSLGTSGSYEQY
TRBJ1-2	TRBV5-6	ASSTGGQGAYGYT
TRBJ2-3	TRBV4-2	ASSLLAGITSTDTQY
TRBJ2-2	TRBV7-9	ASSFPGQLFTGELF
TRBJ1-5	TRBV6-1	ASRPNGPSNQPQH
TRBJ1-5	TRBV25-1	ASSGAQGFTQPQH
TRBJ2-5	TRBV4-1	ASSPRTGQGETQY
TRBJ2-3	TRBV27	ASSGSGDTQY
TRBJ1-5	TRBV7-8	ASSPRGAQPQH
TRBJ2-1	TRBV7-9	ASSDTSGSGNEQF
TRBJ1-1	TRBV9	ASSPTGSHEAF
TRBJ2-5	TRBV4-2	ASSQVRLQETQY
TRBJ2-7	TRBV16	ASSRPGTRPRVQY
TRBJ1-2	TRBV9	ASNPDSHT
TRBJ2-3	TRBV28	ASRKSLGTDTQY
TRBJ1-1	TRBV7-9	ASSLRPNTEAF
TRBJ1-5	TRBV5-4	ASSSGFDQPQH
TRBJ1-2	TRBV6-1	ASSEDGSYGYT
TRBJ2-7	TRBV4-2	ASSQELTERGQY
TRBJ2-1	TRBV19	ASSIRSNEQF
TRBJ2-1	TRBV18	ASSSLAGVNNEQF
TRBJ1-5	TRBV11-2	ASSQEGNQPQH
TRBJ2-3	TRBV5-1	ASRVGVAGGYLGTDTQY
TRBJ2-6	TRBV5-4	ASSWGGSSGANVLT
TRBJ2-3	TRBV2	ASSGETGATDTQY
TRBJ2-7	TRBV27	ASSVGGTGAEQY
TRBJ2-7	TRBV5-1	ASSLAIGPGSYEQY
TRBJ2-1	TRBV19	ASSIGGGGRYYNEQF
TRBJ2-3	TRBV19	ASSIGGQNTQY
TRBJ2-1	TRBV7-9	ASSLAGGLDLYNEQF
TRBJ2-5	TRBV11-3	ASSPGQGSEETQY
TRBJ2-1	TRBV20-1	SATGQNEQF
TRBJ2-2	TRBV7-3	ASSAGLAGAGELF
TRBJ2-7	TRBV6-5	ASSPGRSSVYEQY
TRBJ2-5	TRBV11-2	ASSLYRGTGETQY
TRBJ2-1	TRBV15	ATSRDKGSSYNEQF
TRBJ1-2	TRBV30	AWSEQAFYGYT
TRBJ2-7	TRBV5-4	ASGSGTSTYEQY
TRBJ2-5	TRBV5-4	ASSSSGAPGQQETQY
TRBJ2-3	TRBV19	ASSNSGTSTDTQY
TRBJ2-7	TRBV7-9	ASSFQLGQY
TRBJ2-1	TRBV4-3	ASSQDLGLAANEQF
TRBJ2-1	TRBV5-1	ASSLFVGRDPYNEQF
TRBJ2-7	TRBV9	ASSASMDKSYEQY
TRBJ2-7	TRBV5-6	ASSSRDRFTYEQY
TRBJ2-7	TRBV4-1	ASSQDPGGASEQY
TRBJ2-1	TRBV6-5	ASSLGARVYNEQF
TRBJ2-3	TRBV7-3	ASSSNVRDTQY
TRBJ2-2	TRBV7-9	ASSYRETDTGELF
TRBJ2-1	TRBV7-2	ASSLWATSGSSYNEQF
TRBJ1-4	TRBV7-2	ASSSRQGASEKLF
TRBJ2-7	TRBV19	ASSMKPQPLFYEQY
TRBJ2-7	TRBV7-2	ASSLVAGGFYEQY
TRBJ2-2	TRBV27	ASSRDRARFNTGELF